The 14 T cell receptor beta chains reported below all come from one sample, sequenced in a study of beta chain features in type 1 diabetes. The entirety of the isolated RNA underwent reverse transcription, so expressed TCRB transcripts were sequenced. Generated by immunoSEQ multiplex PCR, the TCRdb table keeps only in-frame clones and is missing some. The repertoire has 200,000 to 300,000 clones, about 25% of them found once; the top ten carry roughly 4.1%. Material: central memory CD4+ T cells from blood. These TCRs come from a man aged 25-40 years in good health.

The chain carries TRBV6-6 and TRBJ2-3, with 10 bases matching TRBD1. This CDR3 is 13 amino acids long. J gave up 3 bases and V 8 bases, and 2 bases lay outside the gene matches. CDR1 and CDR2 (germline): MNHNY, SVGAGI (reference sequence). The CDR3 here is CASQGQGTDTQYF. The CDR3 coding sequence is TGTGCCAGCCAGGGACAGGGGACAGATACGCAGTATTTT.

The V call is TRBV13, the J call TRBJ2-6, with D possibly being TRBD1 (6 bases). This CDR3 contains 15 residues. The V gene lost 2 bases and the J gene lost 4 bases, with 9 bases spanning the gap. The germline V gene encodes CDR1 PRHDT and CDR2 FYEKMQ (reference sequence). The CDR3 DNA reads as TGTGCCAGCAGCTTACAGGGGAGCGGGGCCAACGTCCTGACTTTC. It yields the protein CASSLQGSGANVLTF.

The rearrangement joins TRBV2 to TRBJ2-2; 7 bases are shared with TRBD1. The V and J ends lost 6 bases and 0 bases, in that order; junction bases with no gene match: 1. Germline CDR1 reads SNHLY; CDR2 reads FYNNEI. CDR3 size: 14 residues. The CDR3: CASSRGTNTGELFF. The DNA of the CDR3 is TGTGCCAGCAGCAGGGGGACGAACACCGGGGAGCTGTTTTTT.

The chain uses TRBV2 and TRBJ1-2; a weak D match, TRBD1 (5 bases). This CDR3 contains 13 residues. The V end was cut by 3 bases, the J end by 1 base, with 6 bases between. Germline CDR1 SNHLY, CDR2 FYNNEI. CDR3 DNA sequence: TGTGCCAGCAGTGATGGGGGTAACTATGGCTACACCTTC. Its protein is CASSDGGNYGYTF. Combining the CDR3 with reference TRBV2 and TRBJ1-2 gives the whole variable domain EPEVTQTPSHQVTQMGQEVILRCVPISNHLYFYWYRQILGQKVEFLVSFYNNEISEKSEIFDDQFSVERPDGSNFTLKIRSTKLEDSAMYFCASSDGGNYGYTFGSGTRLTVV.

The DNA for the CDR3 is TGTGCCATCAGCACAGGGGATTGGAACGAGCAGTACTTC. The encoded protein is CAISTGDWNEQYF. The V call is TRBV10-3, the J call TRBJ2-7, with 7 bases identical to TRBD1. There are 13 residues in the CDR3. V lost 6 bases, J lost 5 bases, and 7 bases stayed unmatched. Germline-derived CDR1 and CDR2 are ENHRY and SYGVKD.

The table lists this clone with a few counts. This CDR3 reads CASSPGGINEQFF. The CDR3 DNA sequence: TGTGCCAGCAGCCCGGGGGGGATCAATGAGCAGTTCTTC. The chain recombines TRBV28 with TRBJ2-1; 8 bases line up with TRBD2. CDR3 length: 13 residues. The junction had 4 bases not matched to a gene; V was cut back by 6 bases and J by 6 bases. Germline V lookup: CDR1 MDHEN, CDR2 SYDVKM.

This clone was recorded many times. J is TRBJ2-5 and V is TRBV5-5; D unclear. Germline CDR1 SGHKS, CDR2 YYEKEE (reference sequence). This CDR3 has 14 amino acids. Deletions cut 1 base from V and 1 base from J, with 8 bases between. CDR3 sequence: CASSLTSRQETQYF. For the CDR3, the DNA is TGTGCCAGCAGCTTGACCTCCCGCCAAGAGACCCAGTACTTC. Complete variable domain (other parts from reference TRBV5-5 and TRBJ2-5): DAGVTQSPTHLIKTRGQQVTLRCSPISGHKSVSWYQQVLGQGPQFIFQYYEKEERGRGNFPDRFSARQFPNYSSELNVNALLLGDSALYLCASSLTSRQETQYFGPGTRLLVL.

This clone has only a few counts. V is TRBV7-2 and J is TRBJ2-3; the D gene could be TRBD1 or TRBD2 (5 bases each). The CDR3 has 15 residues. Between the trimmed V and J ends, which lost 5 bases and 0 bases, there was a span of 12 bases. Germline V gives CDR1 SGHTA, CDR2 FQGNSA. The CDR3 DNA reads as TGTGCCAGCAGCCCCCGGGGCGGTAGCACAGATACGCAGTATTTT. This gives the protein CASSPRGGSTDTQYF.

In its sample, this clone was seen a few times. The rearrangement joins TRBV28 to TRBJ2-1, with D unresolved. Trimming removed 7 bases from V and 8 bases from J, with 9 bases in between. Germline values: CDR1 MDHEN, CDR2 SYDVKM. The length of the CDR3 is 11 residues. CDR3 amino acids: CASNLAYEQFF. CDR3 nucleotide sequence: TGTGCCAGCAACTTAGCCTATGAGCAGTTCTTC.

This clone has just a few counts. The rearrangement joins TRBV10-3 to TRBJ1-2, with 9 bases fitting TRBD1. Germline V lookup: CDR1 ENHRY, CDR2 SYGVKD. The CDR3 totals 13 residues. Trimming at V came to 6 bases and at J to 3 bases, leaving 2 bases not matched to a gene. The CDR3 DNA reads TGTGCCATCAGCCGACAGGGGGACTATGGCTACACCTTC. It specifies CAISRQGDYGYTF.

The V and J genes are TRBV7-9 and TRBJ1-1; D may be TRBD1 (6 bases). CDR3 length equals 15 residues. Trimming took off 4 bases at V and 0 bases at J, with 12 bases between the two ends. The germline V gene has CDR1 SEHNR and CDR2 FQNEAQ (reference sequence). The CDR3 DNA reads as TGTGCCAGCAGCTCCCTCGGGACAATGAACACTGAAGCTTTCTTT. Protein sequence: CASSSLGTMNTEAFF.

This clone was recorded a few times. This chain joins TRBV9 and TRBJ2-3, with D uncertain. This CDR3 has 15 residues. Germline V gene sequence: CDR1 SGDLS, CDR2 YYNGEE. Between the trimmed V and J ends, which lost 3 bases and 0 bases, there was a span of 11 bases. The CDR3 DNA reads TGTGCCAGCAGCGGAGACGGTTCTAGCACAGATACGCAGTATTTT. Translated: CASSGDGSSTDTQYF.

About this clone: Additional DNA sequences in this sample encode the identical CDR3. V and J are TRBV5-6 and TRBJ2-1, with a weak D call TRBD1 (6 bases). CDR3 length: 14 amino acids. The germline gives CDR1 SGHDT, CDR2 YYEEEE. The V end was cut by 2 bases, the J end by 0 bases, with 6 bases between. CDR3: CASSLQGSYNEQFF. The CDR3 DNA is TGTGCCAGCAGCTTACAGGGCTCCTACAATGAGCAGTTCTTC.

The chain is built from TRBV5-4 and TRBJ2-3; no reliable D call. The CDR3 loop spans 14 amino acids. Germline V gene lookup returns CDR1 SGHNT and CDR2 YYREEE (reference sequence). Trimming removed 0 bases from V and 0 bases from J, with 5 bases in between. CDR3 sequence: CASSLDRSTDTQYF. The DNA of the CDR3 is TGTGCCAGCAGCTTGGACAGAAGCACAGATACGCAGTATTTT.